This T cell receptor beta chain was found in a study of blood T cell repertoires in COVID-19. For the study at large: Researchers got acute and convalescent COVID-19 samples from the United States, Italy and Spain. T cells, B-cell-depleted T cells, or PBMCs supplied cDNA or gDNA.

Profiled with immunoSEQ multiplex PCR; TCRdb holds only in-frame clones, not every one. The top ten clones hold more than 10% of a sample with tens of thousands of clones, 70% to 90% of them seen once. The ends lost 5 bases at V and 5 bases at J; junction bases unmatched: 7. The CDR3 runs 15 residues. Germline V gene lookup returns CDR1 LNHDA and CDR2 SQIVND (reference sequence). The rearrangement links TRBV19 to TRBJ1-5, with TRBD1 matching over 9 bases. The sample taken for sequencing was peripheral blood. The clonotype comes from a human donor in a cohort sampled during active COVID-19. The donor label of this sample is uncertain. CDR3 nucleotide sequence: TGTGCCAGTAGTCGGGACAGGGCCCCCTATCAGCCCCAGCATTTT. This sequence encodes CASSRDRAPYQPQHF. Drawing the rest from reference TRBV19 and TRBJ1-5, the complete variable domain is DGGITQSPKYLFRKEGQNVTLSCEQNLNHDAMYWYRQDPGQGLRLIYYSQIVNDFQKGDIAEGYSVSREKKESFPLTVTSAQKNPTAFYLCASSRDRAPYQPQHFGDGTRLSIL.